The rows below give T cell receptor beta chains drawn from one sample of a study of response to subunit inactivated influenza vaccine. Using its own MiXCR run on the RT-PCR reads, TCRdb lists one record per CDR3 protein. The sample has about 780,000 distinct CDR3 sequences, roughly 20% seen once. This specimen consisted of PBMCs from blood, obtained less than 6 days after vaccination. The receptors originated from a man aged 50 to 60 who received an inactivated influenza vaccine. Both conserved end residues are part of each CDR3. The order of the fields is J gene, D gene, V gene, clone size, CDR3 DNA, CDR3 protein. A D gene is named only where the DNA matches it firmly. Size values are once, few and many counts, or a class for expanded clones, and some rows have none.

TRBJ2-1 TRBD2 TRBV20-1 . TGCAGTGCGCACCTAGCGGGAGGGGGAAACAATGAGCAGTTCTTC CSAHLAGGGNNEQFF
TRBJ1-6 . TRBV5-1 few TGCGCCAGCAGCTTGGGGACGGATGATAATTCACCCCTCCACTTT CASSLGTDDNSPLHF
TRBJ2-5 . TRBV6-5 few TGTGCCAGCAGTTACGGGGCGGAAGAGACCCAGTACTTC CASSYGAEETQYF
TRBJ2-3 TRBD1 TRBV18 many TGTGCCAGCTCACCCACACCGGGACAGGGGGCCGGCACAGATACGCAGTATTTT CASSPTPGQGAGTDTQYF
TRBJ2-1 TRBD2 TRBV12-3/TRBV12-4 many TGTGCCACCGGAGTGTTGGCAGGGAGGGACAATGAGCAGTTCTTC CATGVLAGRDNEQFF
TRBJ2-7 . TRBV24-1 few TGTGCCACCAGCACGGGCTACGAGCAGTACTTC CATSTGYEQYF
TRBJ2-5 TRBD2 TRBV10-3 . TGTGCCGTCGGGACTAGTGGCGAGACCCAGTACTTC CAVGTSGETQYF
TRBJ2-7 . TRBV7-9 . TGTGCCAGCAGCTTAGCCGCCTGGGGGGAGCAGTACTTC CASSLAAWGEQYF
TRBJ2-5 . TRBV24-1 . TGTGCCACCAGTGGCCCAGATCCCGAGCGAAAAGAGACCCAGTACTTC CATSGPDPERKETQYF
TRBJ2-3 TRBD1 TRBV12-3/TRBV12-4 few TGTGCCAGCAGTCCCGGACAGGGATCGACGCAGTATTTT CASSPGQGSTQYF
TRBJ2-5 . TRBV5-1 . TGCGCCAGCAGCTTAGAGGGTTGGGAGACCCAGTACTTC CASSLEGWETQYF
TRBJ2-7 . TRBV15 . TGTGCCACCAGCAGAGACTCTGTGGGGGCCCGCGAGCAGTACTTC CATSRDSVGAREQYF
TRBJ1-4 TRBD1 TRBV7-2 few TGTGCCAGCAGCTTCCAGGGGGGAGGTGAAAAACTGTTTTTT CASSFQGGGEKLFF
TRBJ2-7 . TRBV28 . TGTGCCAGCAGTTTATTCAGTTTGGACAGTCGTAGAACCTACGAGCAGTACTTC CASSLFSLDSRRTYEQYF
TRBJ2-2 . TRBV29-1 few TGCAGCGTGCTCCCGGGACGGTCGAACACCGGGGAGCTGTTTTTT CSVLPGRSNTGELFF
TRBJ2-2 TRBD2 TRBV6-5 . TGTGCCAGCAGTTACTCCCCAGCGGGGGGTTCCGGGGAGCTGTTTTTT CASSYSPAGGSGELFF
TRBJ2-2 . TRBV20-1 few TGCAGTGCTAGAGTCCCAGCGGGCGGGAACACCGGGGAGCTGTTTTTT CSARVPAGGNTGELFF
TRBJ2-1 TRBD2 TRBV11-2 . TGTGCCAGCAGGGAACTAGCGGGGGAACGCTGGGAGCAGTTCTTC CASRELAGERWEQFF
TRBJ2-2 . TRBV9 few TGTGCCAGCAGCGTACGGGGCACGGACACCGGGGAGCTGTTTTTT CASSVRGTDTGELFF
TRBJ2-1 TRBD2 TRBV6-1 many TGTGCCAGCAGCCGAGGACTAGCGGGAGTCCATGAGCAGTTCTTC CASSRGLAGVHEQFF
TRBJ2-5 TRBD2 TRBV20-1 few TGCAGTGCTAGAGATGTGGGGAGGGCGGCGGAAGAGACCCAGTACTTC CSARDVGRAAEETQYF
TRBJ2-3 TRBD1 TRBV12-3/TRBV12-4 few TGTGCCAGCAGTGCCAATTCGGGACAGGGGGTTTCAGATACGCAGTATTTT CASSANSGQGVSDTQYF
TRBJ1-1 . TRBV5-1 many TGCGCCAGCGTTTCCAGGGCAAACCCCACTGAAGCTTTCTTT CASVSRANPTEAFF
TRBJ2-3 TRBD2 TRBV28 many TGTGCCAGCAGTGTAGCGGGAGGGCCCACAGATACGCAGTATTTT CASSVAGGPTDTQYF
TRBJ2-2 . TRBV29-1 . TGCAGCGTTGCATTTTTAGGGGTTGGCACTGCGAACACCGGGGAGCTGTTTTTT CSVAFLGVGTANTGELFF
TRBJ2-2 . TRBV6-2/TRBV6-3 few TGTGCCAGCAGTTACTCCTCTGGACAAGCGAACACCGGGGAGCTGTTTTTT CASSYSSGQANTGELFF
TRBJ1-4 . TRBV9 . TGTGCCAGCAGCGGAAGGACGGGGACTAATGAAAAACTGTTTTTT CASSGRTGTNEKLFF
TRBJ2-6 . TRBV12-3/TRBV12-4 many TGTGCCAGCAGTCCTGGGGTCTCTGGGGCCAACGTCCTGACTTTC CASSPGVSGANVLTF
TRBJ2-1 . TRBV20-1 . TGCAGTGCTATGCTAGGGACGGTGGGGTACAATGAGCAGTTCTTC CSAMLGTVGYNEQFF
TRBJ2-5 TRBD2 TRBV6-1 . TGTGCCAGCGAGGGACTAGCGGGGGGGCAGACCCAGTACTTC CASEGLAGGQTQYF
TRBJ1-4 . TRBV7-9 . TGTGCCAGCAGCATATTACACGGGGAGTCATCAAATGAAAAACTGTTTTTT CASSILHGESSNEKLFF
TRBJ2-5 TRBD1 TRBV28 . TGTGCCAGCAGCCAGGGACAGGTTCTCCCCCAGTACTTC CASSQGQVLPQYF
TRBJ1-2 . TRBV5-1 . TGCGCCAGCAGCTTGGCTCTTGCAGAGAATGGCTACACCTTC CASSLALAENGYTF
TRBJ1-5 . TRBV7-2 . TGTGCCAGCAGCTTAACAGCAGGGAATCAGCCCCAGCATTTT CASSLTAGNQPQHF
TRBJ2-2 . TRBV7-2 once TGTGCCAGCAGCAATAGGGGGGTCCACACCGGGGAGCTGTTTTTT CASSNRGVHTGELFF
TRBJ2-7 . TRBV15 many TGTGCCACCAGCAGAGATAGTGTAACAGGTACCTACGAGCAGTACTTC CATSRDSVTGTYEQYF